These 30 T cell receptor beta chains came from one sample sequenced in a study of OX40 agonist ivuxolimab in advanced cancers. Profiling relied on immunoSEQ multiplex PCR, and the TCRdb table lists in-frame clones only, not all of them. The top ten hold 0.68% of the sample, which has under 85,000 clones, more than 75% seen once. Material: CD4+ or CD8+ T cells sorted from blood, obtained in a trial of the OX40 agonist ivuxolimab. These TCRs come from an adult with an advanced solid tumor such as melanoma, head and neck, liver or kidney cancer.

The chain joins TRBV5-1 to TRBJ2-7, with 12 nucleotides matching TRBD2. Trimming at V came to 0 bases and at J to 6 bases, leaving 1 base not matched to a gene. The CDR3 is 14 residues long. Looked up from germline, CDR1 is SGHRS and CDR2 is YFSETQ. The CDR3 loop reads CASSLGGLAGEQYF. CDR3 nucleotide sequence: TGCGCCAGCAGCTTGGGGGGACTAGCGGGCGAGCAGTACTTC.

This clone was seen a few times. The chain employs TRBV2 and TRBJ1-4, with D hard to call. The germline CDR1 and CDR2 sequences are SNHLY and FYNNEI. The V and J ends lost 3 bases and 14 bases respectively, with 10 bases between them. The CDR3 contains 11 residues. The CDR3 nucleotides are TGTGCCAGCAGTGACGACAATGTTCTGTTTTTT. Its translation: CASSDDNVLFF.

This clone has just one count. This chain connects TRBV9 to TRBJ1-3, with D perhaps matching TRBD1 (5 bases). V was clipped by 0 bases and J by 0 bases, with 13 bases between them. Looked up from germline, CDR1 is SGDLS and CDR2 is YYNGEE. This CDR3 spans 17 amino acids. The CDR3 loop reads CASSVGGRGSSGNTIYF. The CDR3 DNA reads as TGTGCCAGCAGCGTAGGAGGGAGGGGCAGCTCTGGAAACACCATATATTTT.

The chain has TRBV11-2 and TRBJ1-1; tentatively, D is TRBD1 (5 bases). Germline V gene sequence: CDR1 SGHAT, CDR2 FQNNGV. Trimming cost V 5 bases and J 7 bases, with 11 bases left between them. The CDR3 has 12 amino acids. The CDR3 is CASSLRGDEAFF. The CDR3 nucleotides read TGTGCCAGCAGCCTGCGGGGGGATGAAGCTTTCTTT.

The chain is built from TRBV10-1 and TRBJ1-1; tentative D call: TRBD1 (6 bases). Deletions cut 7 bases from V and 1 base from J, with 10 bases between. Germline assignment: CDR1 WNHNN and CDR2 SYGVQD (reference sequence). The CDR3 is made up of 13 amino acids. In DNA, the CDR3 is TGCGCCAGCAAGGGAGGGGGGAACACTGAAGCTTTCTTT. Protein product: CASKGGGNTEAFF.

This CDR3 reads CASSPGTGGEETQYF. The CDR3 bases are TGTGCCAGCTCACCAGGGACAGGGGGGGAAGAGACCCAGTACTTC. The V and J genes are TRBV18 and TRBJ2-5, with TRBD1 matching over 11 bases. The CDR3 contains 15 residues. Losses at the gene ends were 2 bases for V and 3 bases for J; bases not matched to a gene: 2. Germline CDR1 is KGHSH and CDR2 is LQKENI.

CDR3 protein: CASSLGTGMSWETQYF. Here the CDR3 DNA reads TGCGCCAGCAGCTTGGGGACAGGGATGTCCTGGGAGACCCAGTACTTC. V is TRBV5-1 and J is TRBJ2-5, with 8 bases aligning to TRBD1. CDR3 length: 16 amino acids. CDR1 and CDR2 from the germline V gene are SGHRS and YFSETQ. Losses at the gene ends were 0 bases for V and 5 bases for J; bases not matched to a gene: 9.

The chain joins TRBV6-6 to TRBJ2-7; D may correspond to TRBD1 or TRBD2 (7 bases each). V lost 6 bases, J lost 5 bases, and 20 bases lay in between. The CDR3 extends over 15 amino acids. CDR1 is MNHNY and CDR2 is SVGAGI in the germline V gene (reference sequence). CDR3 protein: CASSVGPQGGNEQYF. DNA for the CDR3: TGTGCCAGCAGCGTCGGGCCTCAGGGGGGGAACGAGCAGTACTTC.

This sequence joins TRBV6-1 and TRBJ2-1; 8 bases agree with TRBD1. Germline CDR1 MNHNS, CDR2 SASEGT. The CDR3 runs 14 residues. With V trimmed by 8 bases and J by 5 bases, 8 bases remained unmatched. This CDR3 reads CASRPGGPDNEQFF. The CDR3 nucleotides read TGTGCCAGCCGTCCAGGGGGCCCCGACAATGAGCAGTTCTTC.

This clone was picked up one time. The genes are TRBV29-1 and TRBJ2-1; D assignment may be TRBD1 or TRBD2 (5 bases each). Germline lookup yields CDR1 SQVTM and CDR2 ANQGSEA. V lost 8 bases to trimming and J lost 4 bases, with 18 bases between them. CDR3 length: 14 amino acids. The CDR3 DNA follows: TGCAGCCTTATTCTGAGGGGTGGGTACAATGAGCAGTTCTTC. This gives the protein CSLILRGGYNEQFF.

V usage is TRBV7-8 and J usage is TRBJ2-7; D is unclear. Per the germline V gene, CDR1 is SGHVS and CDR2 is FQNEAQ. With 3 bases removed from V and 1 base from J, the gap between germline ends came to 10 bases. The length of the CDR3 is 14 residues. The CDR3 sequence: CASSFGRWSYEQYF. In DNA form, the CDR3 reads TGTGCCAGCAGCTTCGGACGGTGGTCCTACGAGCAGTACTTC.

The genes are TRBV5-4 and TRBJ2-2; 9 bases line up with TRBD2. V dropped 0 bases and J dropped 4; count of bases not matched to a gene: 13. Germline V gene lookup returns CDR1 SGHNT and CDR2 YYREEE (reference sequence). The CDR3 contains 19 residues. This chain's CDR3 is CASSLAARGGPAGTGELFF. DNA of the CDR3: TGTGCCAGCAGCTTGGCTGCGCGGGGGGGACCGGCGGGCACCGGGGAGCTGTTTTTT.

CDR3 bases: TGTGCCAGCAGTGTACAGGGCATGAACACTGAAGCTTTCTTT. It encodes CASSVQGMNTEAFF. The V gene is TRBV2, the J gene TRBJ1-1, with D maybe TRBD1 (6 bases). Germline V gene lookup returns CDR1 SNHLY and CDR2 FYNNEI. Trimming removed 4 bases at V and 0 bases at J, with 9 bases between. This CDR3 comprises 14 residues. The full variable domain, with the rest looked up from reference TRBV2 and TRBJ1-1, is EPEVTQTPSHQVTQMGQEVILRCVPISNHLYFYWYRQILGQKVEFLVSFYNNEISEKSEIFDDQFSVERPDGSNFTLKIRSTKLEDSAMYFCASSVQGMNTEAFFGQGTRLTVV.

The J gene is TRBJ2-7, the V gene TRBV27, with TRBD1 matching over 9 bases. Trimming cost V 6 bases and J 3 bases; bases outside gene matches: 6. Germline loops: CDR1 MNHEY, CDR2 SMNVEV (reference sequence). The CDR3 is made up of 14 amino acids. The CDR3 region has the DNA TGTGCCAGCAGACAACCGGGACAGGGCTACGAGCAGTACTTC. Protein sequence: CASRQPGQGYEQYF.

The chain links TRBV4-1 to TRBJ2-7, with 9 bases that match TRBD1. V was pared by 4 bases and J by 1 base, with 2 bases of the junction left unmatched. Germline V lookup: CDR1 MGHRA, CDR2 YSYEKL. This CDR3 is built from 14 residues. The chain's CDR3 is CASSLGQGSYEQYF. Here the CDR3 DNA reads TGCGCCAGCAGCCTAGGACAGGGGTCCTACGAGCAGTACTTC.

There are a few counts of this clone. The J gene is TRBJ2-5, the V gene TRBV29-1; D gene uncertain. The V and J ends lost 4 bases and 0 bases respectively, with 6 bases between them. There are 12 residues in the CDR3. Germline V gene sequence: CDR1 SQVTM, CDR2 ANQGSEA. CDR3 in DNA: TGCAGCGTTGCCCCCAACCAAGAGACCCAGTACTTC. Translation: CSVAPNQETQYF. Using reference TRBV29-1 and TRBJ2-5 for the parts outside the CDR3, the full variable domain is SAVISQKPSRDICQRGTSLTIQCQVDSQVTMMFWYRQQPGQSLTLIATANQGSEATYESGFVIDKFPISRPNLTFSTLTVSNMSPEDSSIYLCSVAPNQETQYFGPGTRLLVL.

The rearrangement links TRBV7-9 to TRBJ1-1, with a tentative D call TRBD1 (5 bases). The CDR3 runs 14 residues. The germline CDR1 and CDR2 sequences are SEHNR and FQNEAQ (reference sequence). V lost 4 bases and J lost 4, with 13 bases in between. CDR3 loop: CASSSQGTITEAFF. DNA of the CDR3: TGTGCCAGCAGCTCCCAGGGAACAATCACTGAAGCTTTCTTT.

This chain joins TRBV28 and TRBJ1-2; D call uncertain. The CDR3 sequence is 11 residues long. The germline V and J ends were trimmed by 7 bases and 7 bases, with 10 bases remaining between them. Germline lookup yields CDR1 MDHEN and CDR2 SYDVKM. The CDR3 here is CASTKGVGYTF. CDR3 in DNA: TGTGCCAGCACCAAGGGAGTTGGCTACACCTTC.

This clone was counted between two and nine times. V is TRBV10-1 and J is TRBJ2-3, with D unresolved. This CDR3 is 15 amino acids long. CDR1 is WNHNN, CDR2 SYGVQD, per germline (reference sequence). V shed 3 bases and J shed 0 bases, with 10 bases lying between them. This chain's CDR3 is CASSESQSSTDTQYF. CDR3 sequence (DNA): TGCGCCAGCAGTGAATCCCAGTCGAGCACAGATACGCAGTATTTT.

This rearrangement joins TRBV7-2 to TRBJ2-2; tentative D call: TRBD1 (7 bases). Trimming left V 0 bases short and J 7 bases short, with 15 bases between. The length of the CDR3 is 16 residues. Germline lookup yields CDR1 SGHTA and CDR2 FQGNSA. The CDR3 is CASSLARGTVDGELFF. DNA for the CDR3: TGTGCCAGCAGCTTAGCGCGCGGGACAGTTGACGGGGAGCTGTTTTTT.

The V gene is TRBV7-2, the J gene TRBJ1-5; 7 positions match TRBD1. V shed 2 bases and J 12 bases; nucleotides not matched to a gene: 16. The germline gives CDR1 SGHTA, CDR2 FQGNSA. CDR3 size: 16 residues. The CDR3 here is CASSLTPITGEQHQHF. The CDR3 DNA reads as TGTGCCAGCAGCTTAACTCCTATAACAGGGGAGCAACACCAGCATTTT. Complete variable domain (other parts from reference TRBV7-2 and TRBJ1-5): GAGVSQSPSNKVTEKGKDVELRCDPISGHTALYWYRQSLGQGLEFLIYFQGNSAPDKSGLPSDRFSAERTGGSVSTLTIQRTQQEDSAVYLCASSLTPITGEQHQHFGDGTRLSIL.

This clone was observed a few times. CDR3 in amino acids: CASSFAGELFF. In DNA form, the CDR3 reads TGTGCCAGCAGCTTCGCCGGGGAGCTGTTTTTT. The chain recombines TRBV7-3 with TRBJ2-2, with unresolved D. The germline V gene encodes CDR1 SGHTA and CDR2 FQGTGA. Trimming took off 3 bases at V and 6 bases at J, with 2 bases between the two ends. The CDR3 loop spans 11 amino acids.

The V and J genes are TRBV5-1 and TRBJ1-5; TRBD1 aligns across 7 bases. Germline trimming cut 4 bases from V and 3 bases from J; bases unmatched to any gene: 13. Germline loops: CDR1 SGHRS, CDR2 YFSETQ. CDR3 size: 17 residues. The CDR3 spells CASSPGDLGQLNQPQHF. The DNA of the CDR3 is TGCGCCAGCAGCCCGGGGGACCTGGGACAGCTCAATCAGCCCCAGCATTTT.

The J gene is TRBJ2-7, the V gene TRBV13; D gene uncertain. Trimming shortened V by 5 bases and J by 0 bases, and 8 bases separated the two germline ends. Germline V gives CDR1 PRHDT, CDR2 FYEKMQ (reference sequence). The CDR3 runs 13 residues. CDR3 bases: TGTGCCAGCAGCCCGGCAATCTCCTACGAGCAGTACTTC. Translation: CASSPAISYEQYF.

The gene calls are TRBV7-2 and TRBJ1-2, with D perhaps matching TRBD1 (5 bases). Germline CDR1 is SGHTA and CDR2 is FQGNSA. This CDR3 contains 17 residues. Trimming took off 1 base at V and 0 bases at J, with 15 bases between the two ends. The CDR3 loop reads CASSLVRAGPSNYGYTF. In DNA form, the CDR3 reads TGTGCCAGCAGCTTAGTGAGGGCAGGGCCTTCTAACTATGGCTACACCTTC.

The chain combines TRBV15 with TRBJ2-1; weak D call: TRBD2 (6 bases). Germline V gene sequence: CDR1 LNHNV, CDR2 YYDKDF (reference sequence). The V gene lost 0 bases and the J gene lost 3 bases, with 15 bases spanning the gap. There are 17 residues in the CDR3. The CDR3 DNA reads as TGTGCCACCAGCAGAGATGGTCGGGGGAGATTCTACAATGAGCAGTTCTTC. Its translation is CATSRDGRGRFYNEQFF.

Turning to this clone: Different DNA sequences within this sample yield the same CDR3. The chain couples TRBV20-1 to TRBJ2-5; D is undetermined. The V and J ends lost 3 bases and 5 bases respectively, with 7 bases between them. This CDR3 has 11 residues. Germline V gives CDR1 DFQATT, CDR2 SNEGSKA (reference sequence). The CDR3 DNA reads TGCAGTGCTAGGGGGTGGGAGACCCAGTACTTC. Amino acids: CSARGWETQYF.

This clone was picked up a small number of times. The chain couples TRBV27 to TRBJ1-6; D uncertain. The V gene lost 3 bases and the J gene lost 0 bases, with 9 bases spanning the gap. Germline V gene lookup returns CDR1 MNHEY and CDR2 SMNVEV (reference sequence). CDR3 length equals 16 residues. CDR3 in amino acids: CASSFASSSYNSPLHF. DNA for the CDR3: TGTGCCAGCAGTTTTGCCAGTAGCTCCTATAATTCACCCCTCCACTTT.

This chain connects TRBV7-2 to TRBJ2-3; 8 nucleotides agree with TRBD1. This CDR3 has 12 amino acids. The trim removed 5 bases at V and 10 bases at J, leaving 5 bases unmatched. Germline CDR1 and CDR2: SGHTA and FQGNSA. CDR3 residues: CASSPDRVSQYF. As DNA, the CDR3 is TGTGCCAGCAGCCCGGACAGGGTATCGCAGTATTTT.

V usage is TRBV9 and J usage is TRBJ1-3; D gene unclear. The CDR3 consists of 14 residues. Germline assignment: CDR1 SGDLS and CDR2 YYNGEE. Trimming left V 0 bases short and J 3 bases short, with 7 bases between. In nucleotides, the CDR3 is TGTGCCAGCAGCGTAGATCTCGTTGGAAACACCATATATTTT. Translating it yields CASSVDLVGNTIYF. Full variable domain (outside the CDR3, taken from reference TRBV9 and TRBJ1-3): DSGVTQTPKHLITATGQRVTLRCSPRSGDLSVYWYQQSLDQGLQFLIQYYNGEERAKGNILERFSAQQFPDLHSELNLSSLELGDSALYFCASSVDLVGNTIYFGEGSWLTVV.